This TCR beta chain stems from a study of cytomegalovirus exposure and HLA in healthy donors. Findings and caveats of the study: In a later analysis, productive TCRs from donors in an Asian-associated ancestry cluster reportedly carried fewer N-insertions than the cohort mean. Only CMV serostatus was available as immune exposure information. Within a later analysis, the majority of CMV-associated TCR beta chains appeared HLA-restricted.

The PCR ran on 60 Vbeta and 13 Jbeta primers. The assay was immunoSEQ multiplex PCR, and TCRdb's table has in-frame clones only and misses some. Of more than 80,000 clones in the sample, roughly 70% were seen once. A note on this clone: What it recognizes is unknown.

Germline values: CDR1 LGHNA, CDR2 YSLEER. The CDR3 loop spans 15 amino acids. Trimming took 1 base from V and 10 from J; bases not matched to a gene: 10. The sample consisted of PBMCs. The chain employs TRBV4-3 and TRBJ2-3; 8 bases agree with TRBD2. The clonotype comes from a male donor in good health and CMV-seropositive. The CDR3 bases are TGCGCCAGCAGCCAAGGGTTGGGTAGCGGGATTCCGCAGTATTTT. Amino acid sequence: CASSQGLGSGIPQYF.